These 16 T cell receptor beta chains came from one sample sequenced in a study of T cell responses to AZD1222 COVID-19 vaccine (dated by TCRdb to the early 2020s). Preparation of the library involved the immunoSEQ multiplex PCR assay. TCRdb's version of the immuneACCESS table is confined to in-frame rearrangements and falls short of the full clone set. An unresolved V gene accounts for under half of the shortfall where checked; the remainder is of unknown origin. This sample comprises 150,000 to 190,000 clones, around nine tenths of them detected only once. 5.5% to 7% of the sample comes from the top ten. This sample's time point label indicates: sample from adult after SARS-CoV-2 infection, after symptom onset. The sample consisted of peripheral blood, taken after recovery from COVID-19. These receptors were obtained from an adult who had recovered from COVID-19.

V gene TRBV3-1 (or the pseudogene TRBV3-2) combines with J gene TRBJ2-7, with 10 bases identical to TRBD1. CDR3 length: 11 residues. The V segment lost 10 bases and the J segment 10 bases; nucleotides outside the gene matches: 7. CDR1 LGHDT and CDR2 YNNKEL come from the germline V gene (reference sequence). The CDR3 nucleotides are TGTGCCACCGGGACAGGGGTCGTACAGTACTTC. Translating gives CATGTGVVQYF.

The rearrangement links TRBV29-1 to TRBJ1-1, with TRBD1 matching over 10 bases. With 7 bases clipped from V and 1 base from J, the junction kept 15 bases outside the gene matches. CDR1 SQVTM and CDR2 ANQGSEA come from the germline V gene. The CDR3 is made up of 17 amino acids. CDR3 nucleotide sequence: TGCAGCGCTATTACCCGGGACAGGGGTTGGAGGAACACTGAAGCTTTCTTT. Translating it yields CSAITRDRGWRNTEAFF.

The rearrangement joins TRBV5-1 to TRBJ2-2; a weak D match, TRBD1 (6 bases). Trimming left V 4 bases short and J 6 bases short, with 16 bases between. The germline V gene has CDR1 SGHRS and CDR2 YFSETQ. The CDR3 loop spans 15 amino acids. CDR3 amino acids: CASSIATQGAGELFF. Written as DNA, the CDR3 is TGCGCCAGCAGCATAGCCACACAGGGAGCCGGGGAGCTGTTTTTT.

For this clone: Additional DNA sequences in this sample encode the identical CDR3. The chain employs TRBV4-2 and TRBJ1-4; D is unresolved. Trimming shortened V by 2 bases and J by 5 bases, and 6 bases separated the two germline ends. CDR3 length: 13 amino acids. Germline V gene lookup returns CDR1 LGHNA and CDR2 YNFKEQ. The CDR3, as DNA: TGTGCCAGCAGCCAACCTAAGAATGAAAAACTGTTTTTT. Translating gives CASSQPKNEKLFF.

V gene TRBV2 combines with J gene TRBJ2-7, with 12 nucleotides matching TRBD2. The ends lost 5 bases at V and 4 bases at J; junction bases unmatched: 6. The CDR3 extends over 15 amino acids. Germline V gives CDR1 SNHLY, CDR2 FYNNEI. DNA of the CDR3: TGTGCCAGCAGTTACGCCGGGACTAGCGGGTACGAGCAGTACTTC. It is translated as CASSYAGTSGYEQYF.

V and J are TRBV15 and TRBJ1-5; maybe TRBD1 (5 bases). CDR3 length: 15 residues. The V gene's germline CDR1 is LNHNV and CDR2 YYDKDF (reference sequence). Trimming took off 1 base at V and 4 bases at J, with 11 bases between the two ends. The CDR3 loop reads CATSRVEEGNQPQHF. The CDR3 DNA reads as TGTGCCACCAGCAGAGTAGAAGAGGGGAATCAGCCCCAGCATTTT. Drawing the rest from reference TRBV15 and TRBJ1-5, the complete variable domain is DAMVIQNPRYQVTQFGKPVTLSCSQTLNHNVMYWYQQKSSQAPKLLFHYYDKDFNNEADTPDNFQSRRPNTSFCFLDIRSPGLGDTAMYLCATSRVEEGNQPQHFGDGTRLSIL.

This clone was observed a single time. The chain couples TRBV14 to TRBJ1-1; D might be TRBD1 (6 bases). V lost 1 base and J 1 base, leaving 10 bases between the germline ends. CDR1 and CDR2 from the germline V gene are SGHDN and FVKESK. The CDR3 loop spans 15 amino acids. CDR3 in amino acids: CASSQVTGWNTEAFF. The CDR3 DNA sequence: TGTGCCAGCAGCCAAGTGACAGGCTGGAACACTGAAGCTTTCTTT.

The V and J genes are TRBV27 and TRBJ1-2, with 12 nucleotides matching TRBD1. Germline CDR1 is MNHEY and CDR2 is SMNVEV (reference sequence). The trim removed 6 bases at V and 7 bases at J, leaving 3 bases unmatched. The CDR3 extends over 13 amino acids. The CDR3 DNA reads TGTGCCAGCAGGGGACAGGGGGCAAGTGGCTACACCTTC. Translating it yields CASRGQGASGYTF.

The rearrangement uses TRBV19 and TRBJ2-7; D possibly corresponds to TRBD2 (6 bases). V shed 1 base and J shed 8 bases, with 9 bases lying between them. From germline, CDR1 is LNHDA and CDR2 SQIVND (reference sequence). The CDR3 contains 12 residues. CDR3: CASSIVGGKQYF. The CDR3 bases are TGTGCCAGTAGTATAGTAGGAGGGAAGCAGTACTTC. The whole variable domain, filled in from reference TRBV19 and TRBJ2-7, reads DGGITQSPKYLFRKEGQNVTLSCEQNLNHDAMYWYRQDPGQGLRLIYYSQIVNDFQKGDIAEGYSVSREKKESFPLTVTSAQKNPTAFYLCASSIVGGKQYFGPGTRLTVT.

V is TRBV19 and J is TRBJ2-7; possibly TRBD2 for D (5 bases). Germline V gene sequence: CDR1 LNHDA, CDR2 SQIVND (reference sequence). With 3 bases removed from V and 0 bases from J, the gap between germline ends came to 9 bases. This CDR3 contains 14 residues. DNA for the CDR3: TGTGCCAGTAGTATGTCTAGCAGCTCCTACGAGCAGTACTTC. Protein: CASSMSSSSYEQYF. Supplemented by reference TRBV19 and TRBJ2-7, the full variable domain reads DGGITQSPKYLFRKEGQNVTLSCEQNLNHDAMYWYRQDPGQGLRLIYYSQIVNDFQKGDIAEGYSVSREKKESFPLTVTSAQKNPTAFYLCASSMSSSSYEQYFGPGTRLTVT.

For this clone: A junction boundary mismatches the germline segment, possibly from a read error. The V gene is TRBV7-7, the J gene TRBJ2-7; D is possibly TRBD1 or TRBD2 (6 bases each). The length of the CDR3 is 16 residues. Germline CDR1 SSHAT, CDR2 FNYEAQ (reference sequence). The DNA for the CDR3 is TGTGCTAGCAGCTTAGGGGGGATTCAGTTTGGCTACGAGCAGTACTTC. Translating it yields CASSLGGIQFGYEQYF.

This clone was recorded only once. V and J are TRBV9 and TRBJ1-2, with TRBD1 matching 9 bases. V was clipped by 4 bases and J by 2 bases; unmatched bases: 6. The length of the CDR3 is 15 residues. Germline V gene data show CDR1 as SGDLS and CDR2 as YYNGEE. CDR3 in amino acids: CASSPRQGVNYGYTF. DNA for the CDR3: TGTGCCAGCAGCCCTCGACAGGGGGTAAACTATGGCTACACCTTC.

The rearrangement joins TRBV7-2 to TRBJ2-1; a weak D match, TRBD1 (6 bases). The V end lost 6 bases, the J end lost 9 bases, and 15 bases lay between the germline ends. This CDR3 has 13 residues. The germline CDR1 and CDR2 sequences are SGHTA and FQGNSA. The CDR3 region is CASSLRGFGEQFF. Written as DNA, the CDR3 is TGTGCCAGCAGTTTAAGGGGGTTTGGTGAGCAGTTCTTC.

The table lists this clone with a count of one. The chain combines TRBV2 with TRBJ2-7; perhaps TRBD2 as D (5 bases). In germline, CDR1 is SNHLY, CDR2 FYNNEI. CDR3 length: 11 residues. With 7 bases removed from V and 6 bases from J, the gap between germline ends came to 10 bases. The CDR3 reads CASIYAGEQYF. In nucleotides, the CDR3 is TGTGCCAGCATTTATGCGGGCGAGCAGTACTTC.

This chain uses TRBV9 with TRBJ1-2; 10 bases are a match to TRBD1. Germline V lookup: CDR1 SGDLS, CDR2 YYNGEE. V dropped 4 bases and J dropped 3; count of bases not matched to a gene: 12. This CDR3 region has 17 residues. In DNA form, the CDR3 reads TGTGCCAGCAGCCCCCGGGACAGGGGTGGAACCGACTATGGCTACACCTTC. This gives the protein CASSPRDRGGTDYGYTF.

In this sample, this clone turned up once. The chain has TRBV19 and TRBJ2-5, with a tentative D call TRBD1 (5 bases). The CDR3 loop spans 13 amino acids. The V gene lost 5 bases and the J gene lost 2 bases, with 9 bases spanning the gap. The germline CDR1 and CDR2 sequences are LNHDA and SQIVND (reference sequence). The CDR3 DNA follows: TGTGCCAGTAGTTTGAGACAGCAAGAGACCCAGTACTTC. It codes for CASSLRQQETQYF.